Described below is a single T cell receptor (beta chain) sequence and its context. The antigen is not known. A single base separates this from a much larger clone, so it may be a read error. No conserved phenylalanine or tryptophan ends this CDR3, so it is likely a read error. Naive CD8 libraries came from approximately 20,000 to 1,000,000 sorted cells with 10%, 30% or 50% RNA. These data are taken from a study of molecular identifiers for immune sequencing clone quantification. The V gene end was trimmed by 0 bases and the J gene end by 2 bases; junction bases not matched to a gene: 5. CDR1 and CDR2 from the germline V gene are KGHDR and SFDVKD. This CDR3 is 17 amino acids long. Via MiXCR, TCRdb re-called the PCR reads, giving one row per CDR3 protein. This sample has about 640,000 distinct CDR3 sequences, with less than 20% found just once. General study results and limits: Sizes of clones that are highly expanded could be underestimated (if identical TCR molecules share a barcode).

The J gene is TRBJ2-1, the V gene TRBV24-1; 8 bases line up with TRBD2. The TCR sequence derives from a human donor in good health. Some libraries in this study had Jurkat cell RNA spiked in. The sequenced sample consisted of naive CD8+ T cells from blood, with Jurkat cell RNA spiked in. As to subset: FACS-sorted CD8+CD4-CCR7+CD45RA+ naive T cells. The chain's CDR3 is CATSDLKTSDAYNEQFL. The CDR3 DNA reads as TGTGCCACCAGTGATTTGAAGACTAGCGATGCCTACAATGAGCAGTTCCTC.